The 8 T cell receptor beta chains presented below share a single source sample, sequenced in a study of long-term antiretroviral therapy in people with HIV. Version v3.0 of the immunoSEQ assay was performed at survey level. Sequencing used immunoSEQ multiplex PCR; TCRdb keeps in-frame clones, though not all of them. The data hold tens of thousands of clones, with roughly four fifths observed a single time. Source: unsorted PBMCs, taken 0.3 years after starting antiretroviral therapy. The receptors were sampled from a man aged 18 to 30 with HIV.

This clone was observed a single time. The chain couples TRBV7-9 to TRBJ2-1; 9 nucleotides line up with TRBD2. This CDR3 has 15 residues. Germline trimming cut 5 bases from V and 6 bases from J; bases unmatched to any gene: 8. The V gene's germline CDR1 is SEHNR and CDR2 FQNEAQ (reference sequence). CDR3 protein: CASSPRSGRSNEQFF. CDR3 nucleotides: TGTGCCAGCAGCCCCCGAAGCGGGAGGTCCAATGAGCAGTTCTTC.

The chain carries TRBV5-1 and TRBJ2-5; D tentatively fits TRBD1 or TRBD2 (5 bases each). Germline V lookup: CDR1 SGHRS, CDR2 YFSETQ. CDR3 length equals 15 residues. V was trimmed by 4 bases and J by 4 bases, leaving 17 bases between them. This CDR3 reads CASSLGDRPGETQYF. The CDR3 region has the DNA TGCGCCAGCAGCCTGGGGGACCGCCCCGGAGAGACCCAGTACTTC.

This clone was counted once. V and J are TRBV14 and TRBJ1-3; maybe TRBD1 (5 bases). Trimming pared 0 bases from V and 0 bases from J, leaving 12 bases between. The V gene's germline CDR1 is SGHDN and CDR2 FVKESK. The CDR3 is 17 amino acids. The CDR3 region has the DNA TGTGCCAGCAGCCAAGATCACGACAGATACTCTGGAAACACCATATATTTT. Protein product: CASSQDHDRYSGNTIYF.

This chain links TRBV7-2 with TRBJ2-7, with TRBD2 matching over 7 bases. This CDR3 has 15 residues. Trimming at V came to 5 bases and at J to 4 bases, leaving 11 bases not matched to a gene. Germline CDR1 SGHTA, CDR2 FQGNSA. The CDR3 is CASSPRAGPTYEQYF. CDR3 nucleotide sequence: TGTGCCAGCAGCCCGCGAGCGGGACCCACTTACGAGCAGTACTTC.

CDR3 sequence (DNA): TGTGCTAGTGCAGCAGAACCTTTCAATGAGCAGTTCTTC. This sequence encodes CASAAEPFNEQFF. The V gene is TRBV12-5, the J gene TRBJ2-1; D not certain. CDR1 and CDR2 from the germline V gene are LGHNT and FRNRAP. Trimming removed 7 bases from V and 6 bases from J, with 13 bases in between. The CDR3 spans 13 residues.

This chain connects TRBV7-2 to TRBJ1-5; D possibly corresponds to TRBD1 (6 bases). V shed 1 base and J shed 7 bases, with 14 bases lying between them. Germline CDR1 is SGHTA and CDR2 is FQGNSA. The CDR3 covers 15 residues. In DNA form, the CDR3 reads TGTGCCAGCAGCTTAGAACAGGGAATTTTGCAGCCCCAGCATTTT. It yields the protein CASSLEQGILQPQHF. Complete variable domain (other parts from reference TRBV7-2 and TRBJ1-5): GAGVSQSPSNKVTEKGKDVELRCDPISGHTALYWYRQSLGQGLEFLIYFQGNSAPDKSGLPSDRFSAERTGGSVSTLTIQRTQQEDSAVYLCASSLEQGILQPQHFGDGTRLSIL.

This rearrangement joins TRBV7-9 to TRBJ2-2, with unresolved D. This CDR3 has 14 residues. In germline, CDR1 is SEHNR, CDR2 FQNEAQ (reference sequence). Trimming removed 5 bases from V and 5 bases from J, with 12 bases in between. The CDR3 DNA reads as TGTGCCAGCAGCCCCACGTCTAGGACCGGGGAGCTGTTTTTT. Encoded protein: CASSPTSRTGELFF.

In this sample, this clone turned up a few times. This sequence joins TRBV6-1 and TRBJ1-5; unclear D gene. V was trimmed by 6 bases and J by 0 bases, leaving 9 bases between them. The CDR3 sequence is 14 residues long. Germline-derived CDR1 and CDR2 are MNHNS and SASEGT. The DNA for the CDR3 is TGTGCCAGCAGCTTCGACCCTAGCAATCAGCCCCAGCATTTT. Amino acids: CASSFDPSNQPQHF.